This T cell receptor (beta chain) came from a study of cytomegalovirus exposure and HLA in healthy donors. Study context: Prior work identified around 100 million unique TCR beta sequences in some 180 million T cells.

Trimming shortened V by 8 bases and J by 5 bases, and 21 bases separated the two germline ends. The CDR3 contains 15 residues. Each donor was nominally healthy when sampled (though unrecorded immune exposures were likely). The PCR made use of 60 Vbeta and 13 Jbeta primers. The data were produced by immunoSEQ multiplex PCR, yet TCRdb's version contains in-frame clones alone and is incomplete. This sample has around 100,000 clones, with 70% found just once. The chain employs TRBV23-1 and TRBJ1-2; the D is unclear. TRBV23-1 is an open reading frame whose function is uncertain. This clonotype originated in a man aged 25 to 40 in good health and CMV-seropositive. Source material: PBMCs. The CDR3 DNA reads TGCGCCAGCCGAAGTCTAGCGAGAGGAACTTATGGCTACACCTTC. This translates into CASRSLARGTYGYTF.